One T cell receptor (beta chain) is described in this entry. As yet, its antigen is unknown. Replicate PCRs for sorted subsets used approximately 190 ng DNA; this equaled around 28,000 T cell genomes. Using immunoSEQ multiplex PCR, the repertoire was profiled, and TCRdb retains in-frame clones only, with some absent. This table has a few million clones, over 85% appearing once. This sample was included in a study of shared clonotypes between healthy human individuals. The study's findings and limits: Sequencing depth was a factor that was expected to affect clonotype sharing among donors.

Trimming removed 5 bases at V and 0 bases at J, with 7 bases between. The CDR3 contains 13 residues. CDR1 is GTSNPN and CDR2 is SVGIG in the germline V gene (reference sequence). The source of this sequence is a young man in good health. The sequenced material came from naive CD4+ T cells sorted from blood. Specified subset: CD45RA+ positively selected. The J gene is TRBJ1-4, the V gene TRBV30; D not resolved. The DNA of the CDR3 is TGTGCCTGGGGCGTGACAACTAATGAAAAACTGTTTTTT. This sequence encodes CAWGVTTNEKLFF.